This T cell receptor (beta chain) was documented in a study of cytomegalovirus exposure and HLA in healthy donors. Background on the study: Around 80 million unique TCR sequences came from HLA-typed donors in an early release. Findings and limits, study-wide: Segments of the TCR beta V type were, in most cases, productive about 87% or about 30% of the time in an earlier analysis. With later analysis, a missense DCLRE1C variant became linked to TCR beta V- and J-gene trimming.

Concerning this clone itself: As yet, its antigen is unknown.

In the PCR, 60 Vbeta and 13 Jbeta primers were used. Only in-frame clones appear in the TCRdb table, and some are missing; sequencing was by immunoSEQ multiplex PCR. The sample shows approximately 140,000 clones, about 64% of them seen only once. Participants comprised healthy donors of bone marrow. V trimming: 2 bases; J trimming: 0 bases; junction bases outside the gene matches: 6. The CDR3 is 18 amino acids. Looked up from germline, CDR1 is SEHNR and CDR2 is FQNEAQ (reference sequence). Sample: PBMCs. The rearrangement joins TRBV7-9 to TRBJ2-3; 12 bases are a match to TRBD2. The TCR comes from a woman in her sixties or seventies in good health and CMV-seropositive. In DNA, the CDR3 is TGTGCCAGCAGCTTACTTGGACTAGCGGGACTCAGCACAGATACGCAGTATTTT. Its translation is CASSLLGLAGLSTDTQYF.